This T cell receptor beta chain came from a study of shared clonotypes between healthy human individuals. Study results and caveats: Sharing of clonotypes among donors was expected to vary with sequencing depth. Sharing across four donors was highest in naive CD4 (approximately 5%) and lowest in memory CD8 (0.4%).

The study ran the assay at deep level. Several immunoSEQ plates received, in even portions, the genomic DNA of each subset. This table comes from immunoSEQ multiplex PCR, and its TCRdb copy is limited to in-frame clones, with some not included. In the table there are about 2.2 million clones, about 94% of which are singletons. The CDR3 runs to 15 residues. The germline V gene encodes CDR1 MDHEN and CDR2 SYDVKM. With 5 bases removed from V and 4 bases from J, the gap between germline ends came to 14 bases. About this clone: The antigen is not known.

Terminally differentiated effector memory CD45RA+ cells were excluded from the naive CD8 cells, which were CD45RO-negative and positively selected for CCR7. V usage is TRBV28 and J usage is TRBJ2-2; the D is unclear. The TCR originated in a man between 18 and 35 years old in good health. Some clones in this sample may be carry-over from other donors' samples. Material: naive CD8+ T cells from PBMCs. The CDR3 bases are TGTGCCAGCAGTCCCACCCCCGCTGCCACCGGGGAGCTGTTTTTT. This gives the protein CASSPTPAATGELFF. The entire variable domain, with the rest obtained from reference TRBV28 and TRBJ2-2, is as follows: DVKVTQSSRYLVKRTGEKVFLECVQDMDHENMFWYRQDPGLGLRLIYFSYDVKMKEKGDIPEGYSVSREKKERFSLILESASTNQTSMYLCASSPTPAATGELFFGEGSRLTVL.